Shown below are 16 T cell receptor beta chains from a single sample sequenced in a study of breast tumors, draining lymph nodes, adjacent tissues. Samples came from axillary lymph nodes draining the breast cancer. MiXCR was run by TCRdb on the multiplex PCR reads, yielding one entry per CDR3 protein. Of approximately 130,000 distinct CDR3 sequences in the sample, 21% were seen once. Sample: axillary lymph node tissue. These receptors originate from a female donor with breast cancer. Some clones in this sample may be carry-over from other donors' samples.

The sample holds many counts of this clonotype. The rearrangement links TRBV20-1 to TRBJ2-5; D is unresolved. In germline, CDR1 is DFQATT, CDR2 SNEGSKA (reference sequence). CDR3 size: 12 residues. V lost 3 bases and J lost 1, with 6 bases in between. CDR3 bases: TGCAGTGCTAGGGTAGTCCAAGAGACCCAGTACTTC. This sequence encodes CSARVVQETQYF.

The chain recombines TRBV30 with TRBJ2-2, with a weak D call TRBD1 (6 bases). The germline V gene has CDR1 GTSNPN and CDR2 SVGIG (reference sequence). V was pared by 0 bases and J by 0 bases, with 14 bases between. The CDR3 runs 17 residues. The DNA of the CDR3 is TGTGCCTGGAGTGTAAAGACAGGAATACCGAACACCGGGGAGCTGTTTTTT. Amino acid sequence: CAWSVKTGIPNTGELFF.

The genes are TRBV27 and TRBJ1-2; 11 bases map to TRBD1. The V segment lost 5 bases and the J segment 6 bases; nucleotides outside the gene matches: 8. CDR1 is MNHEY and CDR2 is SMNVEV in the germline V gene (reference sequence). There are 15 residues in the CDR3. The CDR3 reads CASSGQGAFEDGYTF. CDR3 nucleotide sequence: TGTGCCAGCAGTGGACAGGGGGCGTTTGAGGATGGCTACACCTTC.

This clonotype was detected ten times or more. The chain couples TRBV20-1 to TRBJ2-3; 10 nucleotides align to TRBD2. The V and J ends lost 0 bases and 6 bases, in that order; junction bases with no gene match: 6. Per the germline V gene, CDR1 is DFQATT and CDR2 is SNEGSKA (reference sequence). The CDR3 covers 15 residues. The CDR3 is CSARDSGGLGDTQYF. DNA of the CDR3: TGCAGTGCTAGAGATAGCGGGGGGCTAGGGGATACGCAGTATTTT.

This clonotype came up once. The chain has TRBV3-1 and TRBJ1-2; no clear D gene. The germline V and J ends were trimmed by 6 bases and 8 bases, with 13 bases remaining between them. Germline V gene data show CDR1 as LGHDT and CDR2 as YNNKEL (reference sequence). The CDR3 totals 12 residues. In DNA, the CDR3 is TGTGCCAGCAGGTATTCGGGGAGCGGCTACACCTTC. As protein: CASRYSGSGYTF.

This clonotype has at least ten counts. The V gene is TRBV2, the J gene TRBJ1-2; D not certain. CDR1 and CDR2 from the germline V gene are SNHLY and FYNNEI. This CDR3 comprises 12 residues. The V gene lost 5 bases and the J gene lost 2 bases, with 6 bases spanning the gap. CDR3 protein: CASSWRNYGYTF. The CDR3 coding sequence is TGTGCCAGCAGTTGGAGAAACTATGGCTACACCTTC.

This clonotype came up many times. The chain couples TRBV6-6 to TRBJ2-1; 8 bases fit TRBD1. Germline V gives CDR1 MNHNY, CDR2 SVGAGI (reference sequence). The J segment lost 8 bases and the V segment lost 6 bases, leaving 9 bases of the junction unmatched. The CDR3 loop spans 14 amino acids. This CDR3 reads CASSTGQGGDEQFF. CDR3 DNA sequence: TGTGCCAGCAGCACCGGACAGGGAGGCGATGAGCAGTTCTTC.

Comments on this clonotype: Possible read error: a much larger clone is one base away. V usage is TRBV18 and J usage is TRBJ2-3, with no clear D. Looked up from germline, CDR1 is KGHSH and CDR2 is LQKENI. V was cut by 3 bases and J by 8 bases, with 9 bases left in between. The CDR3 consists of 12 residues. The CDR3 region is CASSPPTSTQYF. The CDR3 DNA is TGTGCCAGCTCACCGCCAACAAGTACGCAGTATTTT.

This clonotype has only a few counts. At one end, the junction sequence differs from germline, possibly due to a read error. V gene TRBV30 combines with J gene TRBJ2-2; D possibly corresponds to TRBD2 (6 bases). This CDR3 has 14 residues. CDR1 is GTSNPN, CDR2 SVGIG, per germline (reference sequence). This chain's CDR3 is CAWGRRGGTGELFF. The CDR3 nucleotides read TGTGCCTGGGGACGACGTGGGGGGACCGGGGAGCTATTTTTT.

This clonotype came up many times. This sequence joins TRBV20-1 and TRBJ1-2; no reliable D call. CDR3 length equals 14 residues. Trimming stripped 0 bases from V and 4 bases from J, with 12 bases between. CDR1 and CDR2 from the germline V gene are DFQATT and SNEGSKA (reference sequence). CDR3 DNA sequence: TGCAGTGCTAGAGAGAGGTGGGAAAGCTATGGCTACACCTTC. This sequence encodes CSARERWESYGYTF.

This clonotype was found many times. The rearrangement links TRBV29-1 to TRBJ2-3; 11 positions agree with TRBD2. The germline V gene encodes CDR1 SQVTM and CDR2 ANQGSEA. CDR3 length: 14 amino acids. Losses at the gene ends were 4 bases for V and 1 base for J; bases not matched to a gene: 1. The CDR3 loop reads CSVVLAGGTDTQYF. The CDR3 DNA is TGCAGCGTTGTACTAGCGGGAGGCACAGATACGCAGTATTTT.

This clonotype was recorded many times. Here the CDR3 reads CASSSGSYNEQFF. DNA of the CDR3: TGTGCCAGCAGCTCCGGATCCTACAATGAGCAGTTCTTC. The chain joins TRBV7-3 to TRBJ2-1, with no clear D. The CDR3 loop spans 13 amino acids. V was cut by 4 bases and J by 1 base, with 5 bases left in between. Looked up from germline, CDR1 is SGHTA and CDR2 is FQGTGA.

There are many counts of this clonotype. One junction end disagrees with the germline gene, perhaps due to a read error. The chain is built from TRBV19 and TRBJ2-5; D unresolved. This CDR3 is built from 11 residues. Germline assignment: CDR1 LNHDA and CDR2 SQIVND (reference sequence). The CDR3 nucleotides read TGTGCCAGTGGTATAGGTGAGACCCAGTACTTC. Its protein is CASGIGETQYF. Using reference TRBV19 and TRBJ2-5 for the parts outside the CDR3, the full variable domain is DGGITQSPKYLFRKEGQNVTLSCEQNLNHDAMYWYRQDPGQGLRLIYYSQIVNDFQKGDIAEGYSVSREKKESFPLTVTSAQKNPTAFYLCASGIGETQYFGPGTRLLVL.

With regard to this clonotype: A single base separates this from a much larger clone, so it may be a read error. This chain links TRBV5-5 with TRBJ2-1; D unclear. V lost 4 bases and J lost 8, with 10 bases in between. Germline V gives CDR1 SGHKS, CDR2 YYEKEE (reference sequence). This CDR3 has 12 amino acids. The CDR3 sequence: CASSRRRDEQFF. Written as DNA, the CDR3 is TGTGCCAGCAGCCGTCGTAGGGATGAGCAGTTCTTC.

This clonotype was detected many times. This rearrangement joins TRBV5-5 to TRBJ1-6; TRBD1 is a possible D gene (6 bases). The CDR3 consists of 15 residues. Germline CDR1 and CDR2: SGHKS and YYEKEE (reference sequence). Trimming removed 6 bases from V and 9 bases from J, with 19 bases in between. CDR3: CASKLGGGSASPLHF. In nucleotides, the CDR3 is TGTGCCAGCAAATTGGGGGGCGGCTCCGCTTCACCCCTCCACTTT.

This clonotype was picked up a small number of times. V usage is TRBV28 and J usage is TRBJ1-5; possible D gene TRBD1, 6 bases. With 6 bases removed from V and 1 base from J, the gap between germline ends came to 16 bases. Germline V lookup: CDR1 MDHEN, CDR2 SYDVKM. The CDR3 is made up of 16 amino acids. The CDR3 DNA sequence: TGTGCCAGCAGATTACTTCCTACAGGGAGCAATCAGCCCCAGCATTTT. Protein product: CASRLLPTGSNQPQHF.